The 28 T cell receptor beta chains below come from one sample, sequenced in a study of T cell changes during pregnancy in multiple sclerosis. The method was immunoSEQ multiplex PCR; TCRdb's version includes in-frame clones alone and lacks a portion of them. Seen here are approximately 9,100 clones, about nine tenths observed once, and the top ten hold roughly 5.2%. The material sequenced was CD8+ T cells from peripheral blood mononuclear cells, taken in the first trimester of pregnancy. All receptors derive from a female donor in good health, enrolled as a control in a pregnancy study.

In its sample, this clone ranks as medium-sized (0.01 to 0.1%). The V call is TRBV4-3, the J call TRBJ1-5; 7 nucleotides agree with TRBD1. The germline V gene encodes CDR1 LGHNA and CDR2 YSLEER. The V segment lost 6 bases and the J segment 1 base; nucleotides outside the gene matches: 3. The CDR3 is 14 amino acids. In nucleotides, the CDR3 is TGCGCCAGCAGAGGGGGCTGGAGCAATCAGCCCCAGCATTTT. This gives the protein CASRGGWSNQPQHF.

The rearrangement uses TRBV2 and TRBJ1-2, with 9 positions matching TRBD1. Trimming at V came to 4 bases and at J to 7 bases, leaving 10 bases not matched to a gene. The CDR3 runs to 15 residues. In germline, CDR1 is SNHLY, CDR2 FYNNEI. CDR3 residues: CASSGGQGWAGGYTF. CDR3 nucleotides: TGTGCCAGCAGTGGGGGACAGGGCTGGGCCGGTGGCTACACCTTC.

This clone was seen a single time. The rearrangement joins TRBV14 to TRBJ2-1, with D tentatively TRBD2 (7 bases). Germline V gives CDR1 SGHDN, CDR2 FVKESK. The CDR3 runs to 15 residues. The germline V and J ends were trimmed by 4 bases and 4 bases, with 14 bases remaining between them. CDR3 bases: TGTGCCAGCAGCCGCGGGGGAGGGGGTTACAATGAGCAGTTCTTC. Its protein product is CASSRGGGGYNEQFF.

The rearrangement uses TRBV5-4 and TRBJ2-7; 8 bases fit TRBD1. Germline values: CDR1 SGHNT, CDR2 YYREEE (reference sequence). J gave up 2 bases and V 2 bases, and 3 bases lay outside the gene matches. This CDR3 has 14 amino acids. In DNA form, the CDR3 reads TGTGCCAGCAGCTTAGGGACAGGAGCCTACGAGCAGTACTTC. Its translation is CASSLGTGAYEQYF. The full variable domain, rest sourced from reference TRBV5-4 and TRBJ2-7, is ETGVTQSPTHLIKTRGQQVTLRCSSQSGHNTVSWYQQALGQGPQFIFQYYREEENGRGNFPPRFSGLQFPNYSSELNVNALELDDSALYLCASSLGTGAYEQYFGPGTRLTVT.

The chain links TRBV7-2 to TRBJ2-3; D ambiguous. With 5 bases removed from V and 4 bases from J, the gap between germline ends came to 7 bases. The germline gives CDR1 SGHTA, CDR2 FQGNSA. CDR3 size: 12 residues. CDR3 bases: TGTGCCAGCAGCAGGAGTGCAGATACGCAGTATTTT. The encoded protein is CASSRSADTQYF.

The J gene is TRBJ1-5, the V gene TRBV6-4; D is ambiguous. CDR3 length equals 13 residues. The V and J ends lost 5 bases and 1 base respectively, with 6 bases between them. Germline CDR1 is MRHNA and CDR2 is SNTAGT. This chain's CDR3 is CASSMGSNQPQHF. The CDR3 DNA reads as TGTGCCAGCAGTATGGGCAGCAATCAGCCCCAGCATTTT.

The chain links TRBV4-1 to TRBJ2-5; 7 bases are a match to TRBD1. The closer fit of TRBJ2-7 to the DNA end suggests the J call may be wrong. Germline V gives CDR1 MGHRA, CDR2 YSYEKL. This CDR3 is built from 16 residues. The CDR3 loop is CASSQEKAGGQHEQYF. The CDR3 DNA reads TGCGCCAGCAGCCAAGAGAAGGCAGGGGGTCAACACGAGCAGTACTTC.

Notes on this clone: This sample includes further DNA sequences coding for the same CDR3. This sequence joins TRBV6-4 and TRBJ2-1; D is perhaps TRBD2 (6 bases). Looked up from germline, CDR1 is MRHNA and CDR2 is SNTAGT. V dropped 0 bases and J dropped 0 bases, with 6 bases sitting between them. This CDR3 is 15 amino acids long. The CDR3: CASSDSSGSYNEQFF. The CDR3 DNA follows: TGTGCCAGCAGTGACTCTAGCGGCTCCTACAATGAGCAGTTCTTC.

CDR3 sequence reads: CASSQTGANSPLHF. For the CDR3, the DNA is TGTGCCAGCAGCCAGACCGGAGCGAATTCACCCCTCCACTTT. This chain links TRBV7-6 with TRBJ1-6; unclear D gene. CDR1 SGHVS and CDR2 FNYEAQ come from the germline V gene. The ends were cut back, 5 bases at V and 7 bases at J, with 12 bases in the middle. CDR3 length: 14 amino acids.

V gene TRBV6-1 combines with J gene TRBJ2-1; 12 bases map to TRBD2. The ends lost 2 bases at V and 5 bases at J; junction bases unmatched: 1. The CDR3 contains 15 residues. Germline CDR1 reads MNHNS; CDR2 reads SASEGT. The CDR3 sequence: CASSELAGGHNEQFF. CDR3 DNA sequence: TGTGCCAGCAGTGAACTAGCGGGGGGGCACAATGAGCAGTTCTTC.

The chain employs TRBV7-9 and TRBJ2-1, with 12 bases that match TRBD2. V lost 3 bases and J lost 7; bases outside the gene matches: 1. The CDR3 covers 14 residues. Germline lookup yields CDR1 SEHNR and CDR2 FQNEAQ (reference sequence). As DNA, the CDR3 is TGTGCCAGCAGCTTGACTAGCGGGAGAAATGAGCAGTTCTTC. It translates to CASSLTSGRNEQFF. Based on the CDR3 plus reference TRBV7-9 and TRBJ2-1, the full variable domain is DTGVSQNPRHKITKRGQNVTFRCDPISEHNRLYWYRQTLGQGPEFLTYFQNEAQLEKSRLLSDRFSAERPKGSFSTLEIQRTEQGDSAMYLCASSLTSGRNEQFFGPGTRLTVL.

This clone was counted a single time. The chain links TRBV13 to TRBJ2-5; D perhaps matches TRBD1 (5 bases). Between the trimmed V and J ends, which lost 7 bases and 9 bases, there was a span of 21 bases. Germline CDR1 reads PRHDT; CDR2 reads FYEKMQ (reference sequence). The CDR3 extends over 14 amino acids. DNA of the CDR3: TGTGCCAGCAAAATCAGGGTAGACACGGACGCCCAGTACTTC. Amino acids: CASKIRVDTDAQYF.

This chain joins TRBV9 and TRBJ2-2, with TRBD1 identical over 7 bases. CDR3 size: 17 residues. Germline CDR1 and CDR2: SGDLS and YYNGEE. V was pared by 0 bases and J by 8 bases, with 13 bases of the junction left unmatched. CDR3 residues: CASSVAGDSSSPGELFF. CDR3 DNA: TGTGCCAGCAGCGTAGCTGGGGACAGTAGCTCACCGGGGGAGCTGTTTTTT.

CDR3 loop: CASSNPVTGDISYEQYF. CDR3 nucleotide sequence: TGTGCCAGCAGTAACCCGGTCACAGGGGATATCTCCTACGAGCAGTACTTC. The chain carries TRBV2 and TRBJ2-7, with 7 bases lining up with TRBD1. CDR3 length: 17 residues. The germline CDR1 and CDR2 sequences are SNHLY and FYNNEI. Trimming removed 5 bases from V and 0 bases from J; junction bases left unmatched: 13.

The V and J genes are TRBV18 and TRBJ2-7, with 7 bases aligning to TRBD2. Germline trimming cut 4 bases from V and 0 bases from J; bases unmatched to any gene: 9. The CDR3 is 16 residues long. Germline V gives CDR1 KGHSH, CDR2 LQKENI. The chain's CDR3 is CASSQGAGTSSYEQYF. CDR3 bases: TGTGCCAGCTCACAGGGAGCGGGGACCAGCTCCTACGAGCAGTACTTC.

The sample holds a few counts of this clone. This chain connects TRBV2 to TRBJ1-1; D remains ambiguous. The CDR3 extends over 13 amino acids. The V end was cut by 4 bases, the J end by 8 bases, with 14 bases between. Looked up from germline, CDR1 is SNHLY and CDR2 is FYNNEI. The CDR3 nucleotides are TGTGCCAGCAGTGTCGAACGAGGGCGGGAAGCTTTCTTT. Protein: CASSVERGREAFF.

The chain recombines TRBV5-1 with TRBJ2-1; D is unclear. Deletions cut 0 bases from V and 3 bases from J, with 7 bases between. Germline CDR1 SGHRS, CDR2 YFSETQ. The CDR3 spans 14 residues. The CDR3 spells CASSLAYDYNEQFF. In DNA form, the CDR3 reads TGCGCCAGCAGCTTGGCCTATGACTACAATGAGCAGTTCTTC.

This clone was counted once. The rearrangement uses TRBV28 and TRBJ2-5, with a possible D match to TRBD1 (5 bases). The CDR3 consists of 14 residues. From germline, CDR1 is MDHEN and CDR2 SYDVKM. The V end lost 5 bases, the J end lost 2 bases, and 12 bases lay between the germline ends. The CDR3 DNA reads TGTGCCAGCAGTCCCTCGACAGCTCAAGAGACCCAGTACTTC. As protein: CASSPSTAQETQYF.

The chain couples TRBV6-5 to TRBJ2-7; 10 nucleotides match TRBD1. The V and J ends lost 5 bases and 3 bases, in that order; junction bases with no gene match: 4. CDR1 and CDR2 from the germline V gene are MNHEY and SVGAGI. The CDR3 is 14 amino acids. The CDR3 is CASSPGQGVYEQYF. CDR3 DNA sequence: TGTGCCAGCAGTCCCGGACAGGGGGTCTACGAGCAGTACTTC.

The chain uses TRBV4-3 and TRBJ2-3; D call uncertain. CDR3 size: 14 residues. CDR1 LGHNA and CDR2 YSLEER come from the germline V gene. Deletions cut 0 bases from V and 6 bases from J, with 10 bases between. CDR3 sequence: CASSQDSGGDTQYF. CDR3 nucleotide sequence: TGCGCCAGCAGCCAAGATTCGGGTGGGGATACGCAGTATTTT.

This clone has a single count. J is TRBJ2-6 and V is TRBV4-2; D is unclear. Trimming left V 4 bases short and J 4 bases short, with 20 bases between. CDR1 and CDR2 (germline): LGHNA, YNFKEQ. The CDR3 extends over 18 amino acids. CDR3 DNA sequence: TGTGCCAGCAGCCTCCACCAAGCGCACTCGAGAGGGGCCAACGTCCTGACTTTC. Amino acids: CASSLHQAHSRGANVLTF.

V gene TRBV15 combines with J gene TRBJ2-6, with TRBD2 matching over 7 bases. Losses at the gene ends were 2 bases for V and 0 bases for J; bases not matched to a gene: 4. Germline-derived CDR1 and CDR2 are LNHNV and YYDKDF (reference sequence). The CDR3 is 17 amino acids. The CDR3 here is CATSRTSVSSGANVLTF. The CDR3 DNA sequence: TGTGCCACCAGCAGAACTAGCGTTAGCTCTGGGGCCAACGTCCTGACTTTC.

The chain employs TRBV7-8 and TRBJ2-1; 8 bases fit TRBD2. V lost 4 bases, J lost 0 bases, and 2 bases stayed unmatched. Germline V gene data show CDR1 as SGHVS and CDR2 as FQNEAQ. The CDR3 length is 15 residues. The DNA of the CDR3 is TGTGCCAGCAGCTACAGCGGGAGCTCCTACAATGAGCAGTTCTTC. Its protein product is CASSYSGSSYNEQFF.

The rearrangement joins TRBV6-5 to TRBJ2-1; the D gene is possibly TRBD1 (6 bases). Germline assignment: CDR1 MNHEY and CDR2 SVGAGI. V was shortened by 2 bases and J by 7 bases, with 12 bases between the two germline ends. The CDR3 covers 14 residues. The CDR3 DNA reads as TGTGCCAGCAGTTACCGGGACACCACTAATGAGCAGTTCTTC. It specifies CASSYRDTTNEQFF.

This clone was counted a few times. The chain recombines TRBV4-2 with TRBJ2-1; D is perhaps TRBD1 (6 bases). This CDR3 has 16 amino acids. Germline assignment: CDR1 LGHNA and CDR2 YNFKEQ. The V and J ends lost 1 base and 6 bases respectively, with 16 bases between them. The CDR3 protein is CASSQGHGEGGNEQFF. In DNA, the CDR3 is TGTGCCAGCAGCCAAGGTCACGGGGAAGGGGGCAATGAGCAGTTCTTC.

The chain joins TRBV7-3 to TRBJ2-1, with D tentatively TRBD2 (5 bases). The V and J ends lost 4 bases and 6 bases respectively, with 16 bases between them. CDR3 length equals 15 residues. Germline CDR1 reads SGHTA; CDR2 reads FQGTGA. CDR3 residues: CASSSSGHNANEQFF. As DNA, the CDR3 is TGTGCCAGCAGCTCAAGCGGCCACAATGCCAATGAGCAGTTCTTC.

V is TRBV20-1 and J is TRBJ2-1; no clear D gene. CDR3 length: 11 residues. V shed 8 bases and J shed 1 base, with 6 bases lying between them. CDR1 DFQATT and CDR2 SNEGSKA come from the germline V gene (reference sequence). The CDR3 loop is CSSPSYNEQFF. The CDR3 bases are TGCAGTAGCCCGTCCTACAATGAGCAGTTCTTC.

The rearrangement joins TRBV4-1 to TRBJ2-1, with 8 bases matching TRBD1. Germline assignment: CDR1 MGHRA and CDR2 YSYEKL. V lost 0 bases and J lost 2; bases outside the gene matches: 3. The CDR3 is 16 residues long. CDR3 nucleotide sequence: TGCGCCAGCAGCCAAGATCGACAGGGGACCTACAATGAGCAGTTCTTC. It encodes CASSQDRQGTYNEQFF.